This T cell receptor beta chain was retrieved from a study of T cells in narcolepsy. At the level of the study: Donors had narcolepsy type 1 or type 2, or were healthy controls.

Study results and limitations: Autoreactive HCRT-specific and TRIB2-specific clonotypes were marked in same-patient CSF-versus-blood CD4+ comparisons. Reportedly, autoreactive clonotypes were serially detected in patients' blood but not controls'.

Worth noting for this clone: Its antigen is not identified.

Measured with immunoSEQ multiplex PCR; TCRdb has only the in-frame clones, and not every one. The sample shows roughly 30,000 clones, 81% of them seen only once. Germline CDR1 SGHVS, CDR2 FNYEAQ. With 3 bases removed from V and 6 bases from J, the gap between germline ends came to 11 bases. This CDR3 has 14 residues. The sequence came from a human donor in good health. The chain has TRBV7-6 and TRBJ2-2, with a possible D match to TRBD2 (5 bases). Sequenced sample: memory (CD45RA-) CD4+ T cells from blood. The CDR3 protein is CASSLDLSAGELFF. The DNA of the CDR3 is TGTGCCAGCAGCTTGGACTTATCAGCCGGGGAGCTGTTTTTT.